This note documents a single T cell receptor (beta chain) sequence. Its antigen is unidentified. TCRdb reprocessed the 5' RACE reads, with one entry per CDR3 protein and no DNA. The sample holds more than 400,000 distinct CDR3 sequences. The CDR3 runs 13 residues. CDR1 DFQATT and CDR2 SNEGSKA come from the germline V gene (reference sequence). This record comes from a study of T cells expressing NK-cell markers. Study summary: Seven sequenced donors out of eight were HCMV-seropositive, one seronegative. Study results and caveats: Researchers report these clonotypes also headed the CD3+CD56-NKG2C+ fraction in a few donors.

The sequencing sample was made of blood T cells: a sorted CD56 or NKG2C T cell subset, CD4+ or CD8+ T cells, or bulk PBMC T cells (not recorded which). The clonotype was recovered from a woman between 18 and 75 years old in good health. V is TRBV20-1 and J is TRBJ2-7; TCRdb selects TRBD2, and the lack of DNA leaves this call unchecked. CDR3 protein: CRASRALGPEQYF.